The next 8 T cell receptor beta chains were all read from a single sample in a study of blood T cell repertoires in COVID-19. Using immunoSEQ multiplex PCR, the repertoire was profiled, and TCRdb retains in-frame clones only, with some absent. The sample shows approximately 82,000 clones, around 84% of them seen only once. The sequencing input was peripheral blood. These receptors originate from a woman aged 70 to 79 with acute or convalescent COVID-19.

The chain recombines TRBV5-1 with TRBJ1-1; maybe TRBD1 (6 bases). Between the trimmed V and J ends, which lost 1 base and 5 bases, there was a span of 18 bases. The CDR3 is 16 amino acids. CDR1 is SGHRS and CDR2 is YFSETQ in the germline V gene. The CDR3 coding sequence is TGCGCCAGCAGCTTGTCCGGGACAATTATCAAGACTGAAGCTTTCTTT. It codes for CASSLSGTIIKTEAFF.

The V call is TRBV7-8, the J call TRBJ2-7; 7 nucleotides align to TRBD2. J was trimmed by 0 bases and V by 3 bases; bases with no gene match: 8. The CDR3 runs to 16 residues. Germline V gene lookup returns CDR1 SGHVS and CDR2 FQNEAQ. The CDR3 nucleotides read TGTGCCAGCAGCTTGGGGGGGAGTAGCGCCTCCTACGAGCAGTACTTC. This encodes CASSLGGSSASYEQYF. Drawing the rest from reference TRBV7-8 and TRBJ2-7, the complete variable domain is GAGVSQSPRYKVAKRGQDVALRCDPISGHVSLFWYQQALGQGPEFLTYFQNEAQLDKSGLPSDRFFAERPEGSVSTLKIQRTQQEDSAVYLCASSLGGSSASYEQYFGPGTRLTVT.

V gene TRBV27 combines with J gene TRBJ2-7, with 11 nucleotides matching TRBD1. The germline gives CDR1 MNHEY, CDR2 SMNVEV (reference sequence). This CDR3 has 15 amino acids. Losses at the gene ends were 3 bases for V and 3 bases for J; bases not matched to a gene: 4. The CDR3 DNA is TGTGCCAGCAGTTTCGCCGGGACAGGGGGCTACGAGCAGTACTTC. Its translation is CASSFAGTGGYEQYF.

The V and J genes are TRBV15 and TRBJ2-1; 7 bases map to TRBD2. This CDR3 has 14 amino acids. Germline values: CDR1 LNHNV, CDR2 YYDKDF (reference sequence). The trim removed 5 bases at V and 8 bases at J, leaving 9 bases unmatched. CDR3 loop: CATSPGGFRYEQFF. The CDR3 coding sequence is TGTGCCACCAGCCCGGGGGGATTTCGATATGAGCAGTTCTTC.

This sequence joins TRBV2 and TRBJ2-5, with 9 bases identical to TRBD2. With 6 bases clipped from V and 5 bases from J, the junction kept 7 bases outside the gene matches. The CDR3 contains 14 residues. Germline V gene lookup returns CDR1 SNHLY and CDR2 FYNNEI. CDR3 in amino acids: CASRGGRAGETQYF. In nucleotides, the CDR3 is TGTGCCAGCAGAGGCGGGAGGGCCGGGGAGACCCAGTACTTC. The variable domain in full, with the rest retrieved from reference TRBV2 and TRBJ2-5, is EPEVTQTPSHQVTQMGQEVILRCVPISNHLYFYWYRQILGQKVEFLVSFYNNEISEKSEIFDDQFSVERPDGSNFTLKIRSTKLEDSAMYFCASRGGRAGETQYFGPGTRLLVL.

V usage is TRBV5-1 and J usage is TRBJ1-4; 9 nucleotides match TRBD1. Trimming cost V 0 bases and J 6 bases; bases outside gene matches: 9. The CDR3 is 17 residues long. Germline CDR1 reads SGHRS; CDR2 reads YFSETQ. The CDR3 DNA follows: TGCGCCAGCAGCTTGGGAAGCTACAGGGGGCTGGATGAAAAACTGTTTTTT. Its protein is CASSLGSYRGLDEKLFF. Full variable domain (outside the CDR3, taken from reference TRBV5-1 and TRBJ1-4): KAGVTQTPRYLIKTRGQQVTLSCSPISGHRSVSWYQQTPGQGLQFLFEYFSETQRNKGNFPGRFSGRQFSNSRSEMNVSTLELGDSALYLCASSLGSYRGLDEKLFFGSGTQLSVL.

This clone was counted only a few times. This rearrangement joins TRBV4-2 to TRBJ2-7; D call uncertain. The CDR3 is 15 amino acids. Trimming left V 0 bases short and J 0 bases short, with 9 bases between. Germline CDR1 LGHNA, CDR2 YNFKEQ. The CDR3 sequence: CASSQDLSVSYEQYF. CDR3 nucleotides: TGTGCCAGCAGCCAAGATTTGAGCGTCTCCTACGAGCAGTACTTC.

This chain uses TRBV6-4 with TRBJ1-1; D is uncertain. The CDR3 totals 12 residues. V dropped 7 bases and J dropped 2 bases, with 8 bases sitting between them. From germline, CDR1 is MRHNA and CDR2 SNTAGT. CDR3 protein: CASKGVNTEAFF. For the CDR3, the DNA is TGTGCCAGCAAAGGAGTCAACACTGAAGCTTTCTTT.